This TCR beta chain originates from a study of blood T cell repertoires in COVID-19. Study information: Sources were T cells, B-cell-depleted T cells, or PBMCs; the material itself was cDNA or gDNA.

After removal of 4 bases from V and 8 bases from J, the junction contained 3 bases not matched to a gene. Germline CDR1 reads SEHNR; CDR2 reads FQNEAQ (reference sequence). This CDR3 is built from 12 residues. Assay used: immunoSEQ multiplex PCR; TCRdb lists only in-frame clones, some missing. Of 250,000 or so clones listed, around 87% are singletons. Recovery meant two consecutive negative NP/OP PCR tests, professional clearance, or resolved symptoms. This TCR derives from a woman between 45 and 60 years old who had recovered from COVID-19. The sequencing sample was made of PBMCs or T cells enriched from blood (not recorded which). The chain recombines TRBV7-9 with TRBJ1-2; 8 bases align to TRBD1. CDR3 amino acids: CASSSDRGGYTF. CDR3 bases: TGTGCCAGCAGCTCAGACAGGGGAGGCTACACCTTC.